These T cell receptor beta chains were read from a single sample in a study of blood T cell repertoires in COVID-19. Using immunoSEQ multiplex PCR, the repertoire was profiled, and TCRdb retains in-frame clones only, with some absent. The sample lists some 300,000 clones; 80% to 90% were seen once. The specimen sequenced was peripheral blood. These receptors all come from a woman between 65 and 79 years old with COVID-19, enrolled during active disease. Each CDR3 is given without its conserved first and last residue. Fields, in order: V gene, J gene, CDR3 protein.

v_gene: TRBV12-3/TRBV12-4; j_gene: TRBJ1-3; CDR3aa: ASSLDSGNTIY
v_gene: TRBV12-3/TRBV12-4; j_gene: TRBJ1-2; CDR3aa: ASSGTGGDGYT
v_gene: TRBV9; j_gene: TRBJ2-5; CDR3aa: ASSVLLGGTQY
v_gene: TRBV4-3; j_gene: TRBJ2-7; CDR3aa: ASSRLRTGGYEQY
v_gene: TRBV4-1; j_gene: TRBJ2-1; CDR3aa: ASSQVASRGGASYEQF
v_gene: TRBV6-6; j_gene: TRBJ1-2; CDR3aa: ATSGTAGAYGYT
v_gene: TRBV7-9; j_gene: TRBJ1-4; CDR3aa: ASSPGQGTNEKLF
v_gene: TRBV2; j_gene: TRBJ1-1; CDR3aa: ASVGTGFTEAF
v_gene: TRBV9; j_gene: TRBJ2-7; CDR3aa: ASSPRQGNNEQY
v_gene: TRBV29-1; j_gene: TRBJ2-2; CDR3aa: SVPGQKNTGELF
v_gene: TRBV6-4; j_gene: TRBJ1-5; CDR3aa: ASSPGGLGDQPQH
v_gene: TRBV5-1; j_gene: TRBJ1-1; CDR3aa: ASSLESVNTEAF
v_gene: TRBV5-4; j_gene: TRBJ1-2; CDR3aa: ASSGDRGQDYGYT
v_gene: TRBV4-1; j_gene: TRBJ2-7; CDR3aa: ASSQEGSRGRGEQY
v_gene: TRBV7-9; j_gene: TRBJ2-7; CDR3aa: AIHRDSGYEQY
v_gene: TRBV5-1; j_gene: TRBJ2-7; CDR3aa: ASSLGVIAFSYEQY
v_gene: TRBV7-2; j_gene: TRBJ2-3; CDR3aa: ASSKTSGGPLGNTQY
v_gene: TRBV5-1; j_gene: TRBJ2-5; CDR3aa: ASSPGTSGGFQETQY
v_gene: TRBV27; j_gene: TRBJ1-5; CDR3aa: ASSYSRDRINQPQH
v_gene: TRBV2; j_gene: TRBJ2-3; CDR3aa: ASSVLAGPGDTQY
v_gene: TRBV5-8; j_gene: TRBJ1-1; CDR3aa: ASSRKRDTEAF
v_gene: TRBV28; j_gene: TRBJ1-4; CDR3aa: ASSSPYRGPNEKLF
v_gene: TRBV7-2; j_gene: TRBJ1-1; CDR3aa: ASSLGGHLGAF
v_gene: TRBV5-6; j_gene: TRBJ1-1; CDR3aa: ASSSRTVAEAF
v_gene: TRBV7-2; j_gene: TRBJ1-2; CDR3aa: ASSAGTGRDYGYT
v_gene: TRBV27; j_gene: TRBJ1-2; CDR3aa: ASSFAYYRGREGYT
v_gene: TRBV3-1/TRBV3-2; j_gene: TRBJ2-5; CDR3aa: ASSQGLAKTQY
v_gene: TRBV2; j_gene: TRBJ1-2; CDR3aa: ASGGQDYGYT
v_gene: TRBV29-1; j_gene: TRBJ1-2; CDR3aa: SVVDVKSGYT
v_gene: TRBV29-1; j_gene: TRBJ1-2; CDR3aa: SVGFRQDYGYT
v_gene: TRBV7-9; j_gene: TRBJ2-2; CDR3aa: ASSSSRDRAGELF
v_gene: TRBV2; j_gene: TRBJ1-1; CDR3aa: ASSPRGAPRAF
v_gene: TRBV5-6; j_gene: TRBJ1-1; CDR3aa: ASSLAGQGEAF